Described below is a single T cell receptor (beta chain) sequence and its context. The sample comes from a study of blood T cell repertoires in COVID-19. Study in general: Donors in the United States, Italy and Spain gave samples during acute or convalescent COVID-19. Sample material is recorded as cDNA or gDNA derived from T cells, B-cell-depleted T cells, or PBMCs.

The ends were cut back, 0 bases at V and 8 bases at J, with 8 bases in the middle. The CDR3 loop spans 12 amino acids. Germline-derived CDR1 and CDR2 are SGHNT and YYREEE (reference sequence). Sequencing used immunoSEQ multiplex PCR; TCRdb keeps in-frame clones, though not all of them. The data show roughly 230,000 clones, more than 65% seen once. The sequencing sample was made of peripheral blood. This TCR derives from a middle-aged man with active or convalescent COVID-19. The chain carries TRBV5-4 and TRBJ1-1; the D is unclear. The CDR3 loop reads CASSLGHLEAFF. The CDR3, as DNA: TGTGCCAGCAGCTTGGGACACCTAGAAGCTTTCTTT.